A selection of T cell receptor beta chains follows, all from one sample in a study of human T cells and chemical hapten exposure. TCRdb re-called the RACE reads through MiXCR, storing one row per CDR3 protein. The data show approximately 340,000 distinct CDR3 sequences, around 7% seen once. The sample was whole blood, taken in connection with sensitization to the hapten diphenylcyclopropenone (DPC). Receptors were obtained from a woman aged 18-29 years with alopecia areata. Some clones in this sample may be carry-over from other donors' samples. CDR3s include the opening cysteine and the closing phenylalanine or tryptophan. A D gene is named only where the DNA matches it firmly. Size values are once, few and many counts, or a class for expanded clones, and some rows have none.

j_call clone_size v_call d_call cdr3_nt cdr3_aa
TRBJ2-3 many TRBV20-1 . TGCAGTGCTAGCGATGCTTTCAATACGCAGTATTTT CSASDAFNTQYF
TRBJ1-3 . TRBV12-3/TRBV12-4 . TGTGCCAGCACCGGGTCCGGGCCAGGTGGAGTCAACACCATATATTTT CASTGSGPGGVNTIYF
TRBJ2-6 many TRBV28 . TGTGCCAGCATGACAGGCGGGGCCAACGTCCTGACTTTC CASMTGGANVLTF
TRBJ2-3 few TRBV12-2 . TGTGCAAGTCAAACTAGCGGGGACACAGATACGCAGTATTTT CASQTSGDTDTQYF
TRBJ2-3 many TRBV27 . TGTGCCAGCAGTAAGGCGGGGTACACAGATACGCAGTATTTT CASSKAGYTDTQYF
TRBJ1-1 . TRBV6-2/TRBV6-3 . TGTGCCAGCAGTTACTCGACCAAAAGGGCAGAGAACACTGAAGCTTTCTTT CASSYSTKRAENTEAFF
TRBJ2-7 few TRBV4-3 . TGCGCCAGCAGCCAAGAGGCGGGACCCAACGACGCATACGAGCAGTACTTC CASSQEAGPNDAYEQYF
TRBJ1-4 . TRBV6-2/TRBV6-3 TRBD1 TGTGCCAGCTACTCCGGGACAGGAGGTGAAAAACTGTTTTTT CASYSGTGGEKLFF
TRBJ2-3 . TRBV6-5 TRBD2 TGTGCCAGCAGTTACTCGATAGGGCTAGCGGGGACAGCCACAGATACGCAGTATTTT CASSYSIGLAGTATDTQYF
TRBJ2-3 many TRBV7-3 TRBD2 TGTGCCAGCAGCCCCAGGACTAGCGGGGGCGCAGATACGCAGTATTTT CASSPRTSGGADTQYF
TRBJ1-6 . TRBV20-1 . TGCAGCGCTAGTACGACAAACTCCTATAATTCACCCCTCCACTTT CSASTTNSYNSPLHF
TRBJ2-2 . TRBV6-5 . TGTGCCAGCAGTTACTCGCGGCAGGGGACCGGGGAGCTGTTTTTT CASSYSRQGTGELFF
TRBJ1-2 many TRBV12-3/TRBV12-4 . TGTGCCAGCAGTTTAGTCGGATCCTATGGCTACACCTTC CASSLVGSYGYTF
TRBJ2-3 many TRBV20-1 . TGCAGTGCTGATTGGCAGAGCACAGATACGCAGTATTTT CSADWQSTDTQYF
TRBJ2-1 few TRBV5-1 . TGCGCCAGCAGCCACGGGAATGAGCAGTTCTTC CASSHGNEQFF
TRBJ1-6 few TRBV6-5 . TGTGCCAGCGGAGAGAACCTATATAATTCACCCCTCCACTTT CASGENLYNSPLHF
TRBJ2-1 few TRBV6-2/TRBV6-3 . TGTGCCAGCAGTTACTCTGGCCCGGGGAATGAGCAGTTCTTC CASSYSGPGNEQFF
TRBJ1-6 . TRBV6-2/TRBV6-3 . TGTGCCAGCCGGAAGACAGCGGATTCACCCCTCCACTTT CASRKTADSPLHF
TRBJ1-5 few TRBV6-2/TRBV6-3 . TGTGCCAACCCCCGACGGCAGCCCCAGCATTTT CANPRRQPQHF
TRBJ2-5 few TRBV6-5 . TGTGCCAGCAGTTACTCTAAAGGGGGGACCCAGTACTTC CASSYSKGGTQYF
TRBJ2-7 many TRBV6-5 . TGTGCCAGCAGTAAACGGCTTGGGGCCGTCTACGAGCAGTACTTC CASSKRLGAVYEQYF
TRBJ2-2 . TRBV4-1 . TGCGCCAGCAGCCCCCGTCATCTTACTGGGGAGACCGGGGAGCTGTTTTTT CASSPRHLTGETGELFF